The sequence of this T cell receptor beta chain was determined in a study of T cell responses to AZD1222 COVID-19 vaccine. TCRdb's copy holds only in-frame clones and misses some; the assay was immunoSEQ multiplex PCR. The sample holds 65,000 to 95,000 clones, 80% to 90% seen once. In this sample, this clone turned up once. As yet, its antigen is unknown. Study-wide results and limits: Seropositive AZD1222 recipients at baseline numbered only 6 or 7. Clonal diversity was possibly underestimated, and white British individuals and females predominated among donors.

Pooling of second doses given at about 4 or about 12 weeks was done. The sample in question was peripheral blood, obtained 28 days after the second AZD1222 dose. This sequence was found in an adult who received the AZD1222 COVID-19 vaccine.

The CDR3 loop is CASSLGGTGADQPQHF. CDR3 nucleotides: TGTGCCAGCAGCTTAGGCGGGACAGGAGCCGATCAGCCCCAGCATTTT. J is TRBJ1-5 and V is TRBV7-9; TRBD1 matches 8 bases. Trimming removed 1 base from V and 5 bases from J; junction bases left unmatched: 7. Germline CDR1 is SEHNR and CDR2 is FQNEAQ (reference sequence). This CDR3 comprises 16 residues.